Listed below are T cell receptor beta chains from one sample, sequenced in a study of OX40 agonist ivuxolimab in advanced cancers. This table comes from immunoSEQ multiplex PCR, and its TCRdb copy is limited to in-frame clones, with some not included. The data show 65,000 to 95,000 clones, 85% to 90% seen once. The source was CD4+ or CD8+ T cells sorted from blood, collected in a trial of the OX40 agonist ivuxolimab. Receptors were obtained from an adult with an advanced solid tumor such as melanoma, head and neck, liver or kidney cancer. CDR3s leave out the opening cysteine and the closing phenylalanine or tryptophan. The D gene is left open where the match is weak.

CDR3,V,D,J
ASSPPPSGETQY,TRBV18,TRBD2,TRBJ2-5
ASSLDGVTEAF,TRBV11-2,.,TRBJ1-1
ASSRSSYNEQF,TRBV7-9,.,TRBJ2-1
ASSKIDGVDNQPQH,TRBV6-6,.,TRBJ1-5
ASSLRQGQF,TRBV28,TRBD1,TRBJ2-1
ASSLRGRAWYNEQF,TRBV27,.,TRBJ2-1
ASSRGSQETQY,TRBV4-2,.,TRBJ2-5
ASSQDLGRTEAF,TRBV4-3,.,TRBJ1-1
ASSQGVRRGAGELF,TRBV4-3,.,TRBJ2-2
ASSLVSGWNTEAF,TRBV28,.,TRBJ1-1
ASSLPGSYEQY,TRBV6-1,.,TRBJ2-7
AWSGTSGSSDTQY,TRBV30,TRBD2,TRBJ2-3
ASSLLVTANTEAF,TRBV7-3,.,TRBJ1-1
ASSRDTNTEAF,TRBV7-2,.,TRBJ1-1
ASMRTGGDLTGELF,TRBV19,TRBD1,TRBJ2-2
ASSLATHGTAIYGYT,TRBV27,TRBD1,TRBJ1-2
ASRQPGTDTQY,TRBV6-5,.,TRBJ2-3